This T cell receptor (beta chain) appears in the sequencing data of a study of T cells in Graves' hyperthyroidism and ophthalmopathy. Study-wide points: In validation, the model predicted ophthalmopathy. These predictions came a median roughly six months before onset. Most thyroid clonotypes expanded above 0.001 appeared in blood too.

On this clonotype: The antigen remains undetermined.

Exclusion of patients followed from uncontrolled infection, other autoimmune disease, pregnancy or lactation. V lost 4 bases and J 3 bases, leaving 15 bases between the germline ends. The CDR3 is 15 residues long. Germline-derived CDR1 and CDR2 are MDHEN and SYDVKM. RNA transcripts served as the template for amplifying TCR beta CDR3 regions. An initial round of RT-PCR targeting the TCR CDR3 relied on the HTBI primer set. TCRdb called the multiplex PCR reads again in MiXCR, with one record for every CDR3 protein. Of 550,000 to 700,000 distinct CDR3 sequences in the sample, 35% to 55% were seen once. The chain recombines TRBV28 with TRBJ2-5; D remains unclear. This sequence was found in an adult woman with Graves' disease, either hyperthyroidism or ophthalmopathy (not recorded which). Input material: peripheral blood or thyroid tissue (not recorded which). The CDR3: CASSSLDGREETQYF. DNA for the CDR3: TGTGCCAGCAGTTCACTGGACGGGCGAGAAGAGACCCAGTACTTC.